There are a few counts of the clone carrying this T cell receptor (beta chain). The repertoire was sequenced with immunoSEQ multiplex PCR; TCRdb's copy has only in-frame clones and lacks some. This table holds some 200,000 clones, approximately 83% found once. This sample was included in a study of blood T cell repertoires in COVID-19. This CDR3 region has 15 residues. Germline CDR1 is SGHAT and CDR2 is FQNNGV. Losses at the gene ends were 7 bases for V and 7 bases for J; bases not matched to a gene: 9. The receptor's source is a woman in her 30s who had recovered from COVID-19. This rearrangement joins TRBV11-2 to TRBJ2-1, with TRBD2 matching over 11 bases. The specimen was peripheral blood. The CDR3 DNA reads TGTGCCAGCATCCTAGGAAGGACTAGCGGGAATGAGCAGTTCTTC. Its translation: CASILGRTSGNEQFF.